One sample yielded the 28 T cell receptor beta chains listed below, sequenced in a study of graft-versus-host responses after intestinal transplantation. Repertoires were generated with immunoSEQ multiplex PCR, while TCRdb's copy carries only in-frame clones and drops some. Of about 100,000 clones listed, approximately 84% are singletons. Their cognate antigens are unknown. Material: unstimulated CD4+ T cells sorted from spleen or lymph node cells, obtained before transplant. Receptors were obtained from a human donor who was the organ donor for an intestinal transplant.

The chain combines TRBV10-3 with TRBJ2-7; D is perhaps TRBD2 (6 bases). Germline-derived CDR1 and CDR2 are ENHRY and SYGVKD. V was clipped by 2 bases and J by 3 bases, with 11 bases between them. The CDR3 sequence is 14 residues long. The CDR3 DNA follows: TGTGCCATCAGTGAGGCCGGGACTCTCTACGAGCAGTACTTC. It yields the protein CAISEAGTLYEQYF.

The CDR3 here is CASGLSNWEAFF. The CDR3 DNA reads as TGTGCCAGCGGTCTTTCGAACTGGGAAGCTTTCTTT. The rearrangement links TRBV28 to TRBJ1-1; D unclear. CDR3 length equals 12 residues. The germline V gene encodes CDR1 MDHEN and CDR2 SYDVKM. V was cut by 8 bases and J by 8 bases, with 15 bases left in between.

The V call is TRBV11-2, the J call TRBJ2-5; D unclear. Trimming shortened V by 1 base and J by 1 base, and 4 bases separated the two germline ends. Germline-derived CDR1 and CDR2 are SGHAT and FQNNGV. This CDR3 spans 13 amino acids. CDR3 region: CASSLGGQETQYF. CDR3 bases: TGTGCCAGCAGCTTAGGTGGCCAAGAGACCCAGTACTTC.

The chain couples TRBV11-3 to TRBJ2-7; D unclear. CDR1 is SGHNT, CDR2 YENEEA, per germline. This CDR3 is 14 amino acids long. The V end was cut by 5 bases, the J end by 3 bases, with 14 bases between. The CDR3 here is CASSPSLGFYEQYF. Written as DNA, the CDR3 is TGTGCCAGCAGCCCCAGCCTGGGGTTCTACGAGCAGTACTTC. Variable domain in full (rest from reference TRBV11-3 and TRBJ2-7): EAGVVQSPRYKIIEKKQPVAFWCNPISGHNTLYWYLQNLGQGPELLIRYENEEAVDDSQLPKDRFSAERLKGVDSTLKIQPAELGDSAVYLCASSPSLGFYEQYFGPGTRLTVT.

This chain connects TRBV28 to TRBJ1-4; the D gene is possibly TRBD1 (5 bases). CDR3 length: 14 amino acids. V was pared by 4 bases and J by 0 bases, with 6 bases between. The V gene's germline CDR1 is MDHEN and CDR2 SYDVKM. The CDR3 here is CASSSGTTNEKLFF. The CDR3 region has the DNA TGTGCCAGCAGTTCAGGGACAACTAATGAAAAACTGTTTTTT.

The chain recombines TRBV5-1 with TRBJ1-2; 7 nucleotides line up with TRBD1. V gave up 0 bases and J gave up 4 bases; unmatched junction bases: 6. Germline CDR1 SGHRS, CDR2 YFSETQ. The CDR3 is made up of 15 amino acids. The CDR3 coding sequence is TGCGCCAGCAGCTTGGAACCGGGACAGTCCTATGGCTACACCTTC. Its translation is CASSLEPGQSYGYTF.

The chain couples TRBV5-1 to TRBJ2-1; D may be TRBD2 (6 bases). V lost 0 bases and J lost 3, with 10 bases in between. CDR1 SGHRS and CDR2 YFSETQ come from the germline V gene. The CDR3 is 15 residues long. CDR3 nucleotides: TGCGCCAGCAGCTTGGTAGGGGAGGTCTACAATGAGCAGTTCTTC. It specifies CASSLVGEVYNEQFF.

This chain uses TRBV7-2 with TRBJ1-1; D is possibly TRBD1 (6 bases). CDR3 size: 14 residues. Germline assignment: CDR1 SGHTA and CDR2 FQGNSA. V was clipped by 1 base and J by 4 bases, with 10 bases between them. In nucleotides, the CDR3 is TGTGCCAGCAGCTTAGAGGGGGGGGTCACTGAAGCTTTCTTT. It encodes CASSLEGGVTEAFF. The variable domain in full, completed from reference TRBV7-2 and TRBJ1-1, reads GAGVSQSPSNKVTEKGKDVELRCDPISGHTALYWYRQSLGQGLEFLIYFQGNSAPDKSGLPSDRFSAERTGGSVSTLTIQRTQQEDSAVYLCASSLEGGVTEAFFGQGTRLTVV.

This chain links TRBV6-6 with TRBJ1-2; D unresolved. Germline loops: CDR1 MNHNY, CDR2 SVGAGI (reference sequence). The V gene lost 0 bases and the J gene lost 6 bases, with 17 bases spanning the gap. The length of the CDR3 is 16 residues. CDR3 nucleotide sequence: TGTGCCAGCAGTTACTCGATCCGGGGTCCGGGCAATGGCTACACCTTC. Translated, it gives CASSYSIRGPGNGYTF.

The chain couples TRBV6-6 to TRBJ2-1; D is uncertain. This CDR3 is built from 13 residues. Germline loops: CDR1 MNHNY, CDR2 SVGAGI (reference sequence). Trimming took 0 bases from V and 8 from J, leaving 8 bases between them. The DNA for the CDR3 is TGTGCCAGCAGTTACTCAAGAGGCCATGAGCAGTTCTTC. Translation: CASSYSRGHEQFF.

The chain carries TRBV19 and TRBJ2-2, with 7 bases identical to TRBD2. Germline CDR1 reads LNHDA; CDR2 reads SQIVND (reference sequence). Unmatched junction bases numbered 7, after V lost 0 bases and J lost 3 bases. CDR3 length: 17 residues. CDR3 bases: TGTGCCAGTAGTATAGATCTCGGGGGGACCGACACCGGGGAGCTGTTTTTT. It translates to CASSIDLGGTDTGELFF. Drawing the rest from reference TRBV19 and TRBJ2-2, the complete variable domain is DGGITQSPKYLFRKEGQNVTLSCEQNLNHDAMYWYRQDPGQGLRLIYYSQIVNDFQKGDIAEGYSVSREKKESFPLTVTSAQKNPTAFYLCASSIDLGGTDTGELFFGEGSRLTVL.

The V and J genes are TRBV9 and TRBJ1-5; the D gene is possibly TRBD1 (5 bases). Trimming pared 0 bases from V and 8 bases from J, leaving 15 bases between. Germline loops: CDR1 SGDLS, CDR2 YYNGEE. The CDR3 spans 15 residues. DNA for the CDR3: TGTGCCAGCAGCGTAGAGGGGACGGGTTTCGAGCCCCAGCATTTT. Its protein product is CASSVEGTGFEPQHF. Based on the CDR3 plus reference TRBV9 and TRBJ1-5, the full variable domain is DSGVTQTPKHLITATGQRVTLRCSPRSGDLSVYWYQQSLDQGLQFLIQYYNGEERAKGNILERFSAQQFPDLHSELNLSSLELGDSALYFCASSVEGTGFEPQHFGDGTRLSIL.

J is TRBJ2-2 and V is TRBV7-9, with a possible D match to TRBD1 (5 bases). V dropped 2 bases and J dropped 5 bases, with 15 bases sitting between them. This CDR3 is built from 16 residues. CDR1 is SEHNR, CDR2 FQNEAQ, per germline (reference sequence). The CDR3 is CASSLFGREKTGELFF. The CDR3, as DNA: TGTGCCAGCAGCTTATTCGGCAGGGAAAAGACCGGGGAGCTGTTTTTT. The full variable domain, in which reference TRBV7-9 and TRBJ2-2 provide the parts outside the CDR3, is DTGVSQNPRHKITKRGQNVTFRCDPISEHNRLYWYRQTLGQGPEFLTYFQNEAQLEKSRLLSDRFSAERPKGSFSTLEIQRTEQGDSAMYLCASSLFGREKTGELFFGEGSRLTVL.

This sequence joins TRBV6-5 and TRBJ2-1, with 9 positions matching TRBD1. Germline V CDR1 and CDR2: MNHEY, SVGAGI. The CDR3 contains 14 residues. V gave up 5 bases and J gave up 7 bases; unmatched junction bases: 6. The CDR3 region has the DNA TGTGCCAGCAGTGGGGGACAGGGCGGTAATGAGCAGTTCTTC. Its protein is CASSGGQGGNEQFF.

The CDR3 sequence: CASSLGGTGIYGYTF. For the CDR3, the DNA is TGCGCCAGCAGCTTGGGGGGGACAGGGATCTATGGCTACACCTTC. V is TRBV5-1 and J is TRBJ1-2; 9 bases align to TRBD1. Germline V gives CDR1 SGHRS, CDR2 YFSETQ. Unmatched junction bases numbered 4, after V lost 0 bases and J lost 4 bases. The CDR3 totals 15 residues.

The chain recombines TRBV7-2 with TRBJ2-7; 8 nucleotides match TRBD1. The CDR3 is made up of 16 amino acids. After removal of 1 base from V and 7 bases from J, the junction contained 12 bases not matched to a gene. The germline V gene has CDR1 SGHTA and CDR2 FQGNSA. This CDR3 is CASSLVHQGARREQYF. In nucleotides, the CDR3 is TGTGCCAGCAGCTTAGTACACCAGGGGGCTAGGAGGGAGCAGTACTTC.

The chain couples TRBV27 to TRBJ2-2; D is undetermined. Germline loops: CDR1 MNHEY, CDR2 SMNVEV (reference sequence). Trimming took 8 bases from V and 0 from J, leaving 22 bases between them. This CDR3 contains 18 residues. The CDR3 DNA reads as TGTGCCAGCCAGTCCACGGAAGTATGTCAAACGAACACCGGGGAGCTGTTTTTT. Its protein is CASQSTEVCQTNTGELFF.

V is TRBV18 and J is TRBJ1-2; perhaps TRBD1 as D (5 bases). CDR1 and CDR2 (germline): KGHSH, LQKENI. The CDR3 is 16 amino acids. Trimming removed 3 bases from V and 0 bases from J, with 14 bases in between. The CDR3 sequence is CASSPGVGGTNYGYTF. In nucleotides, the CDR3 is TGTGCCAGCTCACCGGGCGTTGGGGGAACTAACTATGGCTACACCTTC.

V is TRBV27 and J is TRBJ2-1; D is ambiguous. Germline loops: CDR1 MNHEY, CDR2 SMNVEV (reference sequence). V was shortened by 7 bases and J by 3 bases, with 16 bases between the two germline ends. There are 15 residues in the CDR3. The CDR3 bases are TGTGCCAGCACTAACTACCCGGTCAGCTACAATGAGCAGTTCTTC. This gives the protein CASTNYPVSYNEQFF.

This rearrangement joins TRBV7-8 to TRBJ1-5, with D uncertain. CDR3 length equals 17 residues. V was clipped by 7 bases and J by 2 bases, with 21 bases between them. Germline V gene sequence: CDR1 SGHVS, CDR2 FQNEAQ. The CDR3 sequence: CASTKNTGSRGNQPQHF. The CDR3 DNA reads as TGTGCCAGCACCAAGAACACCGGGTCACGAGGCAATCAGCCCCAGCATTTT.

In nucleotides, the CDR3 is TGCGCCAGCAGCTCCGGGGGAGGGGGACTAGTTCCCGAGCAGTACTTC. Amino acid sequence: CASSSGGGGLVPEQYF. The chain couples TRBV5-1 to TRBJ2-7; 8 nucleotides align to TRBD2. This CDR3 is 16 amino acids long. With V trimmed by 3 bases and J by 6 bases, 14 bases remained unmatched. Looked up from germline, CDR1 is SGHRS and CDR2 is YFSETQ.

The V and J genes are TRBV7-3 and TRBJ1-2; no definite D call. Trimming shortened V by 5 bases and J by 4 bases, and 11 bases separated the two germline ends. The CDR3 spans 13 residues. Per germline, CDR1 SGHTA and CDR2 FQGTGA. Here the CDR3 reads CASSPGRAYGYTF. The CDR3 coding sequence is TGTGCCAGCAGCCCCGGGAGGGCCTATGGCTACACCTTC.

This clone appeared a single time. The rearrangement links TRBV28 to TRBJ1-2; D possibly corresponds to TRBD1 (5 bases). CDR1 is MDHEN, CDR2 SYDVKM, per germline. Trimming pared 6 bases from V and 5 bases from J, leaving 10 bases between. The CDR3 is 12 residues long. The CDR3: CASSLTEYGYTF. The CDR3 nucleotides are TGTGCCAGCAGCCTGACAGAATATGGCTACACCTTC.

This clone appeared once. The V and J genes are TRBV5-1 and TRBJ1-1, with unresolved D. V gave up 0 bases and J gave up 5 bases, with 14 bases separating them. CDR3 size: 15 residues. Looked up from germline, CDR1 is SGHRS and CDR2 is YFSETQ. The CDR3 region is CASSLAWGGGTEAFF. CDR3 DNA: TGCGCCAGCAGCTTGGCATGGGGAGGTGGGACTGAAGCTTTCTTT.

The rearrangement joins TRBV7-9 to TRBJ1-2, with D maybe TRBD1 (5 bases). This CDR3 spans 16 amino acids. Germline CDR1 and CDR2: SEHNR and FQNEAQ (reference sequence). With 1 base removed from V and 0 bases from J, the gap between germline ends came to 12 bases. This chain's CDR3 is CASSLGQGGSNYGYTF. The CDR3 region has the DNA TGTGCCAGCAGCTTAGGGCAGGGTGGCTCTAACTATGGCTACACCTTC.

V gene TRBV4-2 combines with J gene TRBJ1-5; D possibly corresponds to TRBD1 (6 bases). Germline V lookup: CDR1 LGHNA, CDR2 YNFKEQ. The ends were cut back, 3 bases at V and 2 bases at J, with 8 bases in the middle. The CDR3 is 14 amino acids. DNA for the CDR3: TGTGCCAGCAGCCATCCAGGGGGCAATCAGCCCCAGCATTTT. This codes for CASSHPGGNQPQHF.

This chain uses TRBV9 with TRBJ2-2, with 8 bases matching TRBD2. CDR1 and CDR2 (germline): SGDLS, YYNGEE. The CDR3 covers 14 residues. The J segment lost 6 bases and the V segment lost 0 bases, leaving 1 base of the junction unmatched. The CDR3 region is CASSVAGGPGELFF. The CDR3 coding sequence is TGTGCCAGCAGCGTAGCGGGGGGGCCCGGGGAGCTGTTTTTT.

The chain is built from TRBV5-1 and TRBJ2-3; 7 bases map to TRBD2. The CDR3 length is 16 residues. Germline values: CDR1 SGHRS, CDR2 YFSETQ. Trimming at V came to 4 bases and at J to 2 bases, leaving 10 bases not matched to a gene. Here the CDR3 DNA reads TGCGCCAGCAGCCCTGGACTAGATATTTACACAGATACGCAGTATTTT. Translation gives CASSPGLDIYTDTQYF.